This T cell receptor (beta chain) emerged from a study of CD8+CD57+ T cells in acquired aplastic anemia. In the study overall: The study obtained 9.5 million to 12 million reads on average for CD4+ cells from healthy donors.

Trimming left V 4 bases short and J 0 bases short, with 9 bases between. The CDR3 contains 14 residues. CDR1 is MGHRA and CDR2 is YSYEKL in the germline V gene. This clonotype was recorded at least ten times. Its antigen is undetermined. TCR beta VDJ and CDR3 profiles were obtained from a genomic DNA template. TCRdb independently ran MiXCR on the reads; one entry per CDR3 protein. This repertoire shows around 180,000 distinct CDR3 sequences, under 75% found once; its top ten account for less than 55%. Study-level points and caveats: Controls and patients did not differ significantly in CD8+ Simpson's diversity.

This sequence originates from a human donor in good health. The sample taken for sequencing was sorted CD4+, CD8+, or CD8+CD57+ T cells (not recorded which) from PBMCs. The chain links TRBV4-1 to TRBJ1-1, with no clear D. CDR3 protein: CASSLADLNTEAFF. The CDR3 DNA is TGCGCCAGCAGCCTTGCGGACTTGAACACTGAAGCTTTCTTT.